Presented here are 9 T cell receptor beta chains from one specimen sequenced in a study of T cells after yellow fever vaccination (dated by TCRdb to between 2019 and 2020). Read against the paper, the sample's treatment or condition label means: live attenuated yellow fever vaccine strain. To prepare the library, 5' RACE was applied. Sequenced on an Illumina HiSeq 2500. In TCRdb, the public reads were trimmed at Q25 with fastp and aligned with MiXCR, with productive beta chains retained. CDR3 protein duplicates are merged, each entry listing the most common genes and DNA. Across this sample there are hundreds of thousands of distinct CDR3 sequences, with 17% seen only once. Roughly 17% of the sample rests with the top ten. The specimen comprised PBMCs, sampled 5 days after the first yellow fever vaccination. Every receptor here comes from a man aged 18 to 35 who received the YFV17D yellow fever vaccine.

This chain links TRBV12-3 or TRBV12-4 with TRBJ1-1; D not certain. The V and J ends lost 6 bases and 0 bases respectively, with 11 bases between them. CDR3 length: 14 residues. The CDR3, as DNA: TGTGCCAGCAGCACTTCACTGATGAACACTGAAGCTTTCTTT. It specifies CASSTSLMNTEAFF.

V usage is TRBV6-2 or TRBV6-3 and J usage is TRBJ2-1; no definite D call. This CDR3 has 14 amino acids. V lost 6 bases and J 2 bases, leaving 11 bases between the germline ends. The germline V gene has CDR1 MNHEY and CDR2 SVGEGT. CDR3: CASRVTLTYNEQFF. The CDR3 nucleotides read TGTGCCAGCAGGGTGACGCTCACCTACAATGAGCAGTTCTTC.

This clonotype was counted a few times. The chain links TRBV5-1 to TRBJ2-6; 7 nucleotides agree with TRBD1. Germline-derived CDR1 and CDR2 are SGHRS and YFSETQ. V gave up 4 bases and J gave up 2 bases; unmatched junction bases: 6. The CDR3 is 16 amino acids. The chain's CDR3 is CASSMTGHTGANVLTF. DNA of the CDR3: TGCGCCAGCAGCATGACAGGGCATACTGGGGCCAACGTCCTGACTTTC.

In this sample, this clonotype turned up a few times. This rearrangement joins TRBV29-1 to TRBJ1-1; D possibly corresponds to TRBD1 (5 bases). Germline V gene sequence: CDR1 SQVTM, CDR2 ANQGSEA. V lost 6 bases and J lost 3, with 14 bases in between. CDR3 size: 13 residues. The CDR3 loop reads CSVQGGAYTEAFF. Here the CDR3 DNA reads TGCAGCGTCCAGGGAGGAGCGTACACTGAAGCTTTCTTT.

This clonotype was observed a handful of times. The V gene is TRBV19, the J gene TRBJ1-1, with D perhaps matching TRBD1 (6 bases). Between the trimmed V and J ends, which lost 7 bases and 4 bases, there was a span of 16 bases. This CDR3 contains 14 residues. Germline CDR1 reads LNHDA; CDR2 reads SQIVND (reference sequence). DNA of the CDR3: TGTGCCAGTACCGGTAGGGGGGGCTTCACTGAAGCTTTCTTT. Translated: CASTGRGGFTEAFF.

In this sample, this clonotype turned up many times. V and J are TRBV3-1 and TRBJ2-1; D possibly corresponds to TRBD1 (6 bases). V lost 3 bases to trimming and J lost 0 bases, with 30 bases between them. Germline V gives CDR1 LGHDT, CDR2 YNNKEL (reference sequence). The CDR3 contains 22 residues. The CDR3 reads CASSHSGSGTRRPTGSYNEQFF. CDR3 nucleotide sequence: TGTGCCAGCAGCCACTCCGGCTCCGGGACCCGACGGCCGACAGGCTCCTACAATGAGCAGTTCTTC.

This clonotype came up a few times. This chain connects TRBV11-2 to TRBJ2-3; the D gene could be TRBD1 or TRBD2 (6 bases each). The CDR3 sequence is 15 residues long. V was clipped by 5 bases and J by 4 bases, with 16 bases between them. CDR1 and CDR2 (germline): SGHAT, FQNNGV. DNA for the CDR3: TGTGCCAGCAGCAAGCCGATGGGGGGCCCAGATACGCAGTATTTT. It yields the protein CASSKPMGGPDTQYF.

CDR3 sequence: CASSRDVYEQYF. The CDR3 coding sequence is TGTGCCAGCAGTCGGGACGTTTACGAGCAGTACTTC. The chain combines TRBV6-5 with TRBJ2-7, with D perhaps TRBD1 or TRBD2 (5 bases each). V lost 5 bases and J 4 bases, leaving 9 bases between the germline ends. The length of the CDR3 is 12 residues. Germline values: CDR1 MNHEY, CDR2 SVGAGI.

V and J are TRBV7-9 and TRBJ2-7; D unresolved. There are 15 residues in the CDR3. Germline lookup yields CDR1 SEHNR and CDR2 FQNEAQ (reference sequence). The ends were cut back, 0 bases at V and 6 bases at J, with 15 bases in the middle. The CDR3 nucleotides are TGTGCCAGCAGCTTAGCAGAGTACACCCTCGGCGAGCAGTACGTC. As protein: CASSLAEYTLGEQYV.